This T cell receptor (beta chain) appears in the sequencing data of a study of blood T cell repertoires in COVID-19. Study-wide background: Acute and convalescent COVID-19 specimens originated in the United States, Italy and Spain.

The CDR3 runs to 14 residues. V was pared by 3 bases and J by 3 bases, with 10 bases between. Germline loops: CDR1 SNHLY, CDR2 FYNNEI. Measured with immunoSEQ multiplex PCR; TCRdb has only the in-frame clones, and not every one. The data show about 140,000 clones, with 80% to 85% seen just once and approximately 4.1% held by the top ten. This receptor was taken from an elderly woman with acute or convalescent COVID-19. The chain recombines TRBV2 with TRBJ2-3; D unclear. The specimen was peripheral blood. The CDR3 loop is CASSDRARTDTQYF. The CDR3 DNA is TGTGCCAGCAGTGATCGAGCACGTACAGATACGCAGTATTTT.